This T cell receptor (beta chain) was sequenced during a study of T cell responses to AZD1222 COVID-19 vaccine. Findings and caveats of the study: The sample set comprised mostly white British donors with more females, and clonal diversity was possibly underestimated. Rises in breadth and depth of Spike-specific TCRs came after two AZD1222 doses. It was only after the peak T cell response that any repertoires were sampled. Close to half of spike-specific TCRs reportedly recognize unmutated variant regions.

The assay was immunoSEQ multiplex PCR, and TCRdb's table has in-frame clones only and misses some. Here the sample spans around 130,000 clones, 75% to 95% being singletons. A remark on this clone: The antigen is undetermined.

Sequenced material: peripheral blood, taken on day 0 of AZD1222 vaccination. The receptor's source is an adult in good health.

CDR3 protein: CASSQVGDRGPYSSYEQYF. CDR3 coding DNA: TGTGCCAGCAGCCAAGTTGGGGACAGGGGTCCATACTCGTCCTACGAGCAGTACTTC. The chain recombines TRBV14 with TRBJ2-7; 10 nucleotides line up with TRBD1. Germline-derived CDR1 and CDR2 are SGHDN and FVKESK. Trimming at V came to 1 base and at J to 1 base, leaving 13 bases not matched to a gene. This CDR3 contains 19 residues.